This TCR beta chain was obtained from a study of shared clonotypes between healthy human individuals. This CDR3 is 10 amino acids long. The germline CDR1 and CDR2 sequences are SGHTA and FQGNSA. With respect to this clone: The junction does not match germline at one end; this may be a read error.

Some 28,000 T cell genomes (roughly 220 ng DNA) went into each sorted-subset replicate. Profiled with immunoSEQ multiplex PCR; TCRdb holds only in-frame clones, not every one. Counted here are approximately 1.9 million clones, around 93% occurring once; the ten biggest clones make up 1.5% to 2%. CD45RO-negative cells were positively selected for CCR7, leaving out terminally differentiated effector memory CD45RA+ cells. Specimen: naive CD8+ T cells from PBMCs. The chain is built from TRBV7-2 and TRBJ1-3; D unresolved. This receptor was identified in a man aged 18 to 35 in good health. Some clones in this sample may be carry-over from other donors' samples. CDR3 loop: CASSRSVIDF. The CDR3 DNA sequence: TGTGCCAGCTCTAGATCCGTGATAGATTTT. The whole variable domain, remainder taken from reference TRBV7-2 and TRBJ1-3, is GAGVSQSPSNKVTEKGKDVELRCDPISGHTALYWYRQSLGQGLEFLIYFQGNSAPDKSGLPSDRFSAERTGGSVSTLTIQRTQQEDSAVYLCASSRSVIDFGEGSWLTVV.